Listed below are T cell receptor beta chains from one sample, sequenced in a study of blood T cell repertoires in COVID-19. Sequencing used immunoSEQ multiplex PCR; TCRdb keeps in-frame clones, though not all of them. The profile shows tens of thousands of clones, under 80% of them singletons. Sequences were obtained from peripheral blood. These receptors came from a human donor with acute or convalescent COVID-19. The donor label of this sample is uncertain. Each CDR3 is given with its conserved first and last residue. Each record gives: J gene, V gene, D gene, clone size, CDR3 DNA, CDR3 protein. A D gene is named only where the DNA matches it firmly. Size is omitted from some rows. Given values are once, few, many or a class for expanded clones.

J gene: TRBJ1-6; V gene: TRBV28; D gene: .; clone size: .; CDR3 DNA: TGTGCCAGCACCAGACACGGGAAAATTAGTTCACCCCTCCACTTT; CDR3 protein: CASTRHGKISSPLHF
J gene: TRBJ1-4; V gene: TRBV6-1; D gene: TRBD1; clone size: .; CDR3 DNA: TGTGCCAGCAGTGAACTACAGGGGGCTCGGGAAAAACTGTTTTTT; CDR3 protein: CASSELQGAREKLFF
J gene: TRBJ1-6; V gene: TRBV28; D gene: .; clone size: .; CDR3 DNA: TGTGCCAGCACAGTGTCTAATTCACCCCTCCACTTT; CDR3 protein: CASTVSNSPLHF
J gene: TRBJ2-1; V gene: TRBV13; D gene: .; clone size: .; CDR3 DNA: TGTGCCAGCAGCTTAAGCCAAGTTGTTGGTGAGCAGTTCTTC; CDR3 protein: CASSLSQVVGEQFF
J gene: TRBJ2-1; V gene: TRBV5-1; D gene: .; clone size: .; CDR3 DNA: TGCGCCAGCAGCTTGGGGAGCCGGAGCGGTTCCAATGAGCAGTTCTTC; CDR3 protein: CASSLGSRSGSNEQFF
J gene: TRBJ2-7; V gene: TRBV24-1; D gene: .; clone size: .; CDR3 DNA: TGTGCCACCAGTGATTCGCTAGCTTACGAGCAGTACTTC; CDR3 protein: CATSDSLAYEQYF
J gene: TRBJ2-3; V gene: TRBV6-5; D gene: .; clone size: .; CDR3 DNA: TGTGCCAGCAGTTACCGCCCGGAGTGGTCGGGTACGCAGTATTTT; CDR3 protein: CASSYRPEWSGTQYF
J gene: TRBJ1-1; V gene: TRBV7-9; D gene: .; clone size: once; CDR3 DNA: TGTGCCAGCAGCAAGGGGCCTAGAGTGGAAGCTTTCTTT; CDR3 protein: CASSKGPRVEAFF
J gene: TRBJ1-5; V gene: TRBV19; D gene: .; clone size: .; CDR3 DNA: TGTGCCTCAAAACGTCGTCCTAATGAGGAAAATCAGCCCCAGCATTTT; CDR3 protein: CASKRRPNEENQPQHF
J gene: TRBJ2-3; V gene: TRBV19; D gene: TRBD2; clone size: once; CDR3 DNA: TGTGCCAGTAGTATGGGACCAGCGGGAGCTGATACGCAGTATTTT; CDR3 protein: CASSMGPAGADTQYF
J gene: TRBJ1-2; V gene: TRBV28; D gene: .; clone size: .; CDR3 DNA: TGTGCCAGCAGTTTATTTGGGGCCATGGGTGGCTACACCTTC; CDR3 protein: CASSLFGAMGGYTF
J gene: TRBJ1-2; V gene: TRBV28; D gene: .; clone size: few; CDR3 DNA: TGTGCCAGCAGTTTATGGGCGAAGGGGATGAAGGGTGGCTACACCTTC; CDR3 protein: CASSLWAKGMKGGYTF
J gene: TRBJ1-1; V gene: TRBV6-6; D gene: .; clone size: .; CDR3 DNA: TGTGCCAGCAGTTGGCAGAACACTGAAGCTTTCTTT; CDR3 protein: CASSWQNTEAFF
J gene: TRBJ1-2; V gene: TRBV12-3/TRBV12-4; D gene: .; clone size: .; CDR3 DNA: TGTGCCAGCAGTCCCTCAGCTAACTATGGCTACACCTTC; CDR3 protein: CASSPSANYGYTF
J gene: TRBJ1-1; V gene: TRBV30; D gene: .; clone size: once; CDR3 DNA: TGTGCAAAGGACTCAAAAAGGGGGACTGAAGCTTTCTTT; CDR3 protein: CAKDSKRGTEAFF
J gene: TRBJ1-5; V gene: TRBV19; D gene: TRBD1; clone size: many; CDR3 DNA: TGTGCCAGTAGTACCTCACCGGGACAGGGGGCTCAGCCCCAGCATTTT; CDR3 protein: CASSTSPGQGAQPQHF
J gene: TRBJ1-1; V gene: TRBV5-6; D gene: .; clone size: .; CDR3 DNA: TGTGCCAGCAGTCTAAGAGGGCTGGGGACTGAAGCTTTCTTT; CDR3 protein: CASSLRGLGTEAFF
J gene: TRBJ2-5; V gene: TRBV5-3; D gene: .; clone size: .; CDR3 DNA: TGTGCCAGAAGCTTCCCAGGCCCGGAGACCCAGTACTTC; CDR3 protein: CARSFPGPETQYF
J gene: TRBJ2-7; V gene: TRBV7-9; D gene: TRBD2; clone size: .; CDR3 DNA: TGTGCCAGCAGCCTACAGCGGGGCCACTACGAGCAGTACTTC; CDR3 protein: CASSLQRGHYEQYF
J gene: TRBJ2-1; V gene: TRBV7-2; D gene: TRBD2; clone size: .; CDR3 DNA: TGTGCCAGCAGCTTAGATACGGGGGGGCGATCTGCTGAGCAGTTCTTC; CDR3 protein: CASSLDTGGRSAEQFF
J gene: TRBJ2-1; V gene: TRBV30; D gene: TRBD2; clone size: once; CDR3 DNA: TGTGCCTGGAGTGTAGGACTAGCGGGTCTAAATGAGCAGTTCTTC; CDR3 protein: CAWSVGLAGLNEQFF
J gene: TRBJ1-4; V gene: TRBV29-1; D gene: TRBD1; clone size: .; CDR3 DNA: TGCAGCGTTAAGACAGGGGCAGGAGAAAAACTGTTTTTT; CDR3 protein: CSVKTGAGEKLFF
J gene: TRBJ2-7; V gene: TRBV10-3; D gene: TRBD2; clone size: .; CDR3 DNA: TGTGCCATCACCGACGGGCTAGCGGGAGGATCGTCGGGGGAGCAGTACTTC; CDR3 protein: CAITDGLAGGSSGEQYF
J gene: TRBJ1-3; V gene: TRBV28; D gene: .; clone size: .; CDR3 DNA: TGTGCCAGCAGGTTGCGGGACACCATATATTTT; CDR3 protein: CASRLRDTIYF
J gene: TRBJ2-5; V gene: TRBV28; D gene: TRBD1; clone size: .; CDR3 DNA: TGTGCCAGCAGCCTCGGGACAGACCGGCCCCAGTACTTC; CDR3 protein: CASSLGTDRPQYF
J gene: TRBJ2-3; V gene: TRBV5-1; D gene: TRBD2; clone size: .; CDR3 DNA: TGCGCCAGCAATCGTGATAGCGGGGGGGCCACAGATACGCAGTATTTT; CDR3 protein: CASNRDSGGATDTQYF
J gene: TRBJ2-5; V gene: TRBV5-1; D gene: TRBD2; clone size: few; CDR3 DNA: TGCGCCAGCAGCTTGCTAGCGGGGGAAGAGACCCAGTACTTC; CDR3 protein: CASSLLAGEETQYF
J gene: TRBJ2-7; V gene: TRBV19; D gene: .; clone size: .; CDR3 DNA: TGTGCCAGTACGGCTGACAGGACCAAGAGCCACGAGCAGTACTTC; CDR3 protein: CASTADRTKSHEQYF
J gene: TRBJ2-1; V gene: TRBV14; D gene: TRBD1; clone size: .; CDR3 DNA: TGTGCCAGCAGCCCGACGGGACAGGGGTACAATGAGCAGTTCTTC; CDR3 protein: CASSPTGQGYNEQFF
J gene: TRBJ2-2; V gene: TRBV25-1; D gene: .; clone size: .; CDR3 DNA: TGTGCCAGCAGTGAAAGAAGGGGTTACACCGGGGAGCTGTTTTTT; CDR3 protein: CASSERRGYTGELFF
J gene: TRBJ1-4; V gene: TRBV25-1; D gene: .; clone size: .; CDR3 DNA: TGTGCCAGCGGGTACCGAGGCTCTAATGAAAAACTGTTTTTT; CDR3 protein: CASGYRGSNEKLFF
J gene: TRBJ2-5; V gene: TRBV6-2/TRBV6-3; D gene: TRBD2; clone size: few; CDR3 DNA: TGTGCCAGCAGTTCAAGACTAGCGGGTGTTCAAGAGACCCAGTACTTC; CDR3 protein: CASSSRLAGVQETQYF
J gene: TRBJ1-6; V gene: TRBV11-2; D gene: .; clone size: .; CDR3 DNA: TGTGCCAGCAGCTTAGATGAGTTGGGGAGCTCCTATAATTCACCCCTCCACTTT; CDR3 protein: CASSLDELGSSYNSPLHF
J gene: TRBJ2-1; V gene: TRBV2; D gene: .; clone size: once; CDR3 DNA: TGTGCCAGCAGCCCTCTTAGGGTCCTAGCTAATGAGCAGTTCTTC; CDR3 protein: CASSPLRVLANEQFF
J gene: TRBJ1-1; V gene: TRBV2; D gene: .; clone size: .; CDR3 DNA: TGTGCCAGCATCGGGGATAGAGTCACTGAAGCTTTCTTT; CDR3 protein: CASIGDRVTEAFF
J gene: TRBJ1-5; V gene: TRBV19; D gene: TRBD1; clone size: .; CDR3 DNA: TGTGCCACCAACCCGACAGGGGTGAGCAATCAGCCCCAGCATTTT; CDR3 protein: CATNPTGVSNQPQHF
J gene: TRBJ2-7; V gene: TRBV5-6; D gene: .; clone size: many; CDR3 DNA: TGTGCCAGCAGCTTCCTTTCTCAGGGACTGATCACCTACGAGCAGTACTTC; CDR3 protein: CASSFLSQGLITYEQYF
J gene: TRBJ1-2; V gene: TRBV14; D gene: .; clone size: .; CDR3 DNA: TGTGCCAGCAGCCGACAGGTTGGGGATGGCTACACCTTC; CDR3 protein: CASSRQVGDGYTF
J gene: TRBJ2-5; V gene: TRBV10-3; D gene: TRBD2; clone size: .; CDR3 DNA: TGTGCCATCAGTCAAGCGGGAGTAGAGACCCAGTACTTC; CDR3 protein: CAISQAGVETQYF
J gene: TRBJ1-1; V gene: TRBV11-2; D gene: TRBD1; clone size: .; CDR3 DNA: TGTGCCAGCAGCTTCCCGGGACAGACCACTGAAGCTTTCTTT; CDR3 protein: CASSFPGQTTEAFF
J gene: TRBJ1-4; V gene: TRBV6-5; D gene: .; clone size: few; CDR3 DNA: TGTGCCAGCAGCCACGGGGGGGCCCGTGGTCTGTTTTTT; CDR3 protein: CASSHGGARGLFF
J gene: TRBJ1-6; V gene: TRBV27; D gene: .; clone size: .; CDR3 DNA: TGTGCCAGCAGTTTAGCGGGCAGCTCCTATAATTCACCCCTCCACTTT; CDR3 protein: CASSLAGSSYNSPLHF
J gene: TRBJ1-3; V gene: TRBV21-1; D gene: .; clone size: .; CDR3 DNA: TGTGCCAGCAGCGCCCCGGGACACTCTGGAAACACCATATATTTT; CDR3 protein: CASSAPGHSGNTIYF
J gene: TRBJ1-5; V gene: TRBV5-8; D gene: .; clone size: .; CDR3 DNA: TGTGCCAGCAGCAACAGGACGCCCAATCAGCCCCAGCATTTT; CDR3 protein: CASSNRTPNQPQHF
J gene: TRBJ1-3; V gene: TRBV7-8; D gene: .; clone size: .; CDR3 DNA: TGTGCCAGCAGCCAAAACCCGACAGCTGGAAACACCATATATTTT; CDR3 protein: CASSQNPTAGNTIYF
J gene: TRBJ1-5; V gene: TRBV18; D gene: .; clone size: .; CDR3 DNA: TGTGCCAGCTCCCTGGGGCGTAATAATCAGCCCCAGCATTTT; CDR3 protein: CASSLGRNNQPQHF
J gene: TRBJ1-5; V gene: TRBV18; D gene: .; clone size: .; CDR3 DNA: TGTGCCAGCTCCCCCGGCCAGGGCGCTAATCAGCCCCAGCATTTT; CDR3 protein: CASSPGQGANQPQHF
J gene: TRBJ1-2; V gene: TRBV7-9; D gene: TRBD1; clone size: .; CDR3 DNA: TGTGCCAGCAGCTTCCAGGACAGGGGTATGGATGGCTACACCTTC; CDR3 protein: CASSFQDRGMDGYTF
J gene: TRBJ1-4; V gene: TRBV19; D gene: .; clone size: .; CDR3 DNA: TGTGCCAGTAGTATAGATTCCGGGGCTAATGAAAAACTGTTTTTT; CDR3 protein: CASSIDSGANEKLFF
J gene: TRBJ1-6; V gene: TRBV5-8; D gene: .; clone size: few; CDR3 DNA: TGTGCCAGCAGCTTCGCGGTCGATAATTCACCCCTCCACTTT; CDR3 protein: CASSFAVDNSPLHF
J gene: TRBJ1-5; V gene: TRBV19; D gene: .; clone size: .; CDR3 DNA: TGTGCCAGTAGTCCCCGACAGTTCGGGGGGCAGCCCCAGCATTTT; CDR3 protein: CASSPRQFGGQPQHF
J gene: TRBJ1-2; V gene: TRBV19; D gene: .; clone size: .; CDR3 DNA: TGTGCCAGTAGTATATTCGGCGGGGTCTATGGCTACACCTTC; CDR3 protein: CASSIFGGVYGYTF
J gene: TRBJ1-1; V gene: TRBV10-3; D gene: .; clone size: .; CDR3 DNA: TGTGCCATCACCCGGGACACCATGAACACTGAAGCTTTCTTT; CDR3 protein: CAITRDTMNTEAFF
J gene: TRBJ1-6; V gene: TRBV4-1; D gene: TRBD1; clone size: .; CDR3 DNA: TGCGCCAGCAGCCAACCGGACAGGGATTCACCCCTCCACTTT; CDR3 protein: CASSQPDRDSPLHF
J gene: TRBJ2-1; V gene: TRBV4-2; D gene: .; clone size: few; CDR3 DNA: TGTGCCAGCAGCCTGAGGGGGTCGGGGAATGAGCAGTTCTTC; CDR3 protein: CASSLRGSGNEQFF
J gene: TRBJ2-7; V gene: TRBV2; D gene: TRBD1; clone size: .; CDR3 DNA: TGTGCCAGCAGTGAACAGGGGGTCAACTCCTACGAGCAGTACTTC; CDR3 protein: CASSEQGVNSYEQYF
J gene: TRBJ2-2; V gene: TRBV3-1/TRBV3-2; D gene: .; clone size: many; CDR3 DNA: TGTGCCAGCAGCCAAGCTTTAGGGGGTGGCGGGGAGCTGTTTTTT; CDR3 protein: CASSQALGGGGELFF
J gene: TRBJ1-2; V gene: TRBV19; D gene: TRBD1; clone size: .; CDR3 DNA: TGTGCCAGTAGCTCAGGGGGAGCTAACTATGGCTACACCTTC; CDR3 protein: CASSSGGANYGYTF
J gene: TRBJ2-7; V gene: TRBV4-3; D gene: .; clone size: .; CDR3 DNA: TGCGCCAGCAGCCAAGGATCTAGCAGCTACGAGCAGTACTTC; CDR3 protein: CASSQGSSSYEQYF
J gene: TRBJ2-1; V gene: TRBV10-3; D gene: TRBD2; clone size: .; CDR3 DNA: TGTGCCATACAAGGACTAGCGGGAGAAGGGGAGCAGTTCTTC; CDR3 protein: CAIQGLAGEGEQFF